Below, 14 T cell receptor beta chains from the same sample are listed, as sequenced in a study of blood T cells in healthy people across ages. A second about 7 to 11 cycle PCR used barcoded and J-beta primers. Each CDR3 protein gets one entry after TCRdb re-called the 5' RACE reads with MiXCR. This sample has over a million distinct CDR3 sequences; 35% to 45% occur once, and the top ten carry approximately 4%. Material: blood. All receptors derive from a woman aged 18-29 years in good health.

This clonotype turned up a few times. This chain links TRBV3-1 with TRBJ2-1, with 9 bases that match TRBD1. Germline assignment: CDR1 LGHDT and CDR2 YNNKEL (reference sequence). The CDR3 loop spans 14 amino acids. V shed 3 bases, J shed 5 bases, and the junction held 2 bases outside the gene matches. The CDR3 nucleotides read TGTGCCAGCAGCCACCGGGACAGGGACAATGAGCAGTTCTTC. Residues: CASSHRDRDNEQFF.

As DNA, the CDR3 is TGTGCCAGCAGCGCGGACAGAAGCGAAAAACTGTTTTTT. This gives the protein CASSADRSEKLFF. V and J are TRBV7-2 and TRBJ1-4; possibly TRBD1 for D (6 bases). Germline V gives CDR1 SGHTA, CDR2 FQGNSA. The CDR3 consists of 13 residues. Trimming left V 5 bases short and J 8 bases short, with 12 bases between.

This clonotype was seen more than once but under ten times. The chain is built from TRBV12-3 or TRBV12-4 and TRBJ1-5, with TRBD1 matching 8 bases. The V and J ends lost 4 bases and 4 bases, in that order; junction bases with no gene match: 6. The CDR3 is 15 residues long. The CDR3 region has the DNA TGTGCCAGCAGTTCGAGGACAGGGCAGAATCAGCCCCAGCATTTT. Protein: CASSSRTGQNQPQHF.

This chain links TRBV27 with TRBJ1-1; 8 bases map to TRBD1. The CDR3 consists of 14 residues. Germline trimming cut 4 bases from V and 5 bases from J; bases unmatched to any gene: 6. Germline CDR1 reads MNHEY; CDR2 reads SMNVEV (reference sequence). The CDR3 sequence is CASSSRTGRTEAFF. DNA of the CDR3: TGTGCCAGCAGTTCCCGGACAGGGAGAACTGAAGCTTTCTTT.

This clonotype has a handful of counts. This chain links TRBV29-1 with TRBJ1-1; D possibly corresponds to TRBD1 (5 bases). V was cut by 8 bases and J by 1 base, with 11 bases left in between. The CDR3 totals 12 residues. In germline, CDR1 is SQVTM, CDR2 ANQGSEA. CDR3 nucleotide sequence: TGCAGCTCAGGGACGGAGAACACTGAAGCTTTCTTT. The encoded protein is CSSGTENTEAFF. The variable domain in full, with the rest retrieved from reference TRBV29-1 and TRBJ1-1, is SAVISQKPSRDICQRGTSLTIQCQVDSQVTMMFWYRQQPGQSLTLIATANQGSEATYESGFVIDKFPISRPNLTFSTLTVSNMSPEDSSIYLCSSGTENTEAFFGQGTRLTVV.

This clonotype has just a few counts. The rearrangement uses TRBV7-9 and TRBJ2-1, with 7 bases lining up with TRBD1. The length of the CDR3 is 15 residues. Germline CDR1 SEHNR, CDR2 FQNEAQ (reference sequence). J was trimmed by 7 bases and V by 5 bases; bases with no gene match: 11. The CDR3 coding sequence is TGTGCCAGCAGCCCCGACAGGGTATCTTGGAATGAGCAGTTCTTC. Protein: CASSPDRVSWNEQFF.

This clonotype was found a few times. The CDR3: CASNPGQGFSYNEQFF. As DNA, the CDR3 is TGTGCCAGCAATCCGGGACAGGGATTTTCCTACAATGAGCAGTTCTTC. The V gene is TRBV27, the J gene TRBJ2-1; 9 bases are a match to TRBD1. Germline CDR1 and CDR2: MNHEY and SMNVEV (reference sequence). The CDR3 runs to 16 residues. With 7 bases clipped from V and 1 base from J, the junction kept 8 bases outside the gene matches.

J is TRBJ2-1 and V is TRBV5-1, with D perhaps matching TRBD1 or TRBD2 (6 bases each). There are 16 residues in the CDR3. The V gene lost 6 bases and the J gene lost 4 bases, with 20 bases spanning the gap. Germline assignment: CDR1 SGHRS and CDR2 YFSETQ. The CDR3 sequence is CASTPMLVGGYNEQFF. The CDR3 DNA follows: TGCGCCAGCACCCCTATGTTGGTAGGGGGGTACAATGAGCAGTTCTTC.

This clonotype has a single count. The CDR3 DNA reads TGCAGTGCTAGAGATTATCGGGGACCCCGATTCGAGACCCAGTACTTC. Amino acids: CSARDYRGPRFETQYF. The gene calls are TRBV20-1 and TRBJ2-5; D could derive from TRBD1 or TRBD2 (5 bases each). This CDR3 is built from 16 residues. V gave up 0 bases and J gave up 5 bases, with 19 bases separating them. Germline V gene lookup returns CDR1 DFQATT and CDR2 SNEGSKA (reference sequence).

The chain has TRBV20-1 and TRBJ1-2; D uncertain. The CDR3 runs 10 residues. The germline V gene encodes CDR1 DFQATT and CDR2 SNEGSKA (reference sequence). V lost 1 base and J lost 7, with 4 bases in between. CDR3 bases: TGCAGTGCTAGAGCGAGTGGCTACACCTTC. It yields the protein CSARASGYTF.

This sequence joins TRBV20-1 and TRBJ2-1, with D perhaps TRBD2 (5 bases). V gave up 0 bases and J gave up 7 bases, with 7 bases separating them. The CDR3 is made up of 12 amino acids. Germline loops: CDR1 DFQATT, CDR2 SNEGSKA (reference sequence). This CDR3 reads CSARDWRNEQFF. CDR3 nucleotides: TGCAGTGCTAGAGACTGGAGGAATGAGCAGTTCTTC.

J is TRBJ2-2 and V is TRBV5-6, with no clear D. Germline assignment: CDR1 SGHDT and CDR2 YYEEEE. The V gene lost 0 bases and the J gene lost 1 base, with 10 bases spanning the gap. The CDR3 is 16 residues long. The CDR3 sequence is CASSLVRLQNTGELFF. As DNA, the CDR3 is TGTGCCAGCAGCTTGGTCCGGCTACAGAACACCGGGGAGCTGTTTTTT.

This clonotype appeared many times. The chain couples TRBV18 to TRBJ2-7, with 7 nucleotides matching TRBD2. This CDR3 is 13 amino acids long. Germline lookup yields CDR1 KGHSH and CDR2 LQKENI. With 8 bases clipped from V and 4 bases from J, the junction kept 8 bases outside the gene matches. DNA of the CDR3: TGTGCCAGCAGCCCAGGGACTACATACGAGCAGTACTTC. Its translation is CASSPGTTYEQYF.

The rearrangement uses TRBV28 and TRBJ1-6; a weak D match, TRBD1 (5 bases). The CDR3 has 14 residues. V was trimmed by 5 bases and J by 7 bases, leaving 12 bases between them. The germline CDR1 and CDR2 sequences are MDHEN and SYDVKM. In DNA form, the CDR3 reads TGTGCCAGCAGTGTGGGACGGAACAATTCACCCCTCCACTTT. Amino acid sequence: CASSVGRNNSPLHF.